The 2 T cell receptor beta chains below were found in one sample sequenced in a study of Graves' ophthalmopathy and Graves' hyperthyroidism. RNA transcripts were the template, and TCR beta CDR3 regions were amplified from them. Investigators did first-round RT-PCR with HTBI primers, then second-round multiplex PCR. TCRdb redid the calling of the multiplex PCR reads with MiXCR, one entry per CDR3 protein. The sample records a few hundred thousand distinct CDR3 sequences, 15% being singletons. Sequencing was done on a sample of peripheral blood. These receptors were obtained from a young woman with stable Graves' hyperthyroidism.

V gene TRBV9 combines with J gene TRBJ1-2, with 10 bases lining up with TRBD1. V lost 4 bases and J lost 3; bases outside the gene matches: 9. This CDR3 comprises 16 residues. Germline V CDR1 and CDR2: SGDLS, YYNGEE. The CDR3 bases are TGTGCCAGCAGCATAAGTGGGGACAGGGGCGACTATGGCTACACCTTC. This codes for CASSISGDRGDYGYTF.

The CDR3 is CASSYGGTGGAAFF. In DNA form, the CDR3 reads TGTGCCAGCAGTTACGGCGGGACAGGGGGCGCAGCTTTCTTT. This chain joins TRBV6-5 and TRBJ1-1; 12 bases match TRBD1. The germline CDR1 and CDR2 sequences are MNHEY and SVGAGI. This CDR3 comprises 14 residues. V lost 2 bases, J lost 10 bases, and 5 bases stayed unmatched.